The clone carrying this T cell receptor (beta chain) turned up a few times. Its antigen is unidentified. This specimen belongs to a study of beta chain features in type 1 diabetes. As for the study in general: When patients were set against healthy donors, age, gender and cell yields were similar.

Expressed TCRB transcripts were sequenced because the entire RNA isolate underwent reverse transcription. Profiled with immunoSEQ multiplex PCR; TCRdb holds only in-frame clones, not every one. The data show around 310,000 clones, 13% seen once. Study-wide findings and caveats: It was among patients, rather than healthy donors, that naive, central memory and Treg TCRB repertoires appeared more similar. TCRB CDR3s were moderately but significantly shorter in Type 1 diabetes patients in all four CD4+ subsets.

CDR1 and CDR2 from the germline V gene are LNHDA and SQIVND (reference sequence). This CDR3 has 14 amino acids. Trimming removed 6 bases from V and 7 bases from J; junction bases left unmatched: 5. Sequenced material: naive CD4+ T cells from blood. The clonotype was recovered from a woman aged 18-30 years with type 1 diabetes. This chain uses TRBV19 with TRBJ2-1, with TRBD2 identical over 11 bases. The CDR3 spells CASRTSGIRNEQFF. In nucleotides, the CDR3 is TGTGCCAGTAGGACTAGCGGGATTAGGAATGAGCAGTTCTTC.